This T cell receptor beta chain was captured by sequencing in a study of blood T cell repertoires in COVID-19. Study as a whole: From T cells, B-cell-depleted T cells, or PBMCs came the material, which was cDNA or gDNA.

Participants, about 18 to 90 years old, spanned more than 20 US areas. Profiling relied on immunoSEQ multiplex PCR, and the TCRdb table lists in-frame clones only, not all of them. The sample contains 350,000 to 400,000 clones, roughly 92% of which appear only once. The CDR3 is 13 residues long. V was pared by 4 bases and J by 8 bases, with 14 bases between. Germline CDR1 and CDR2: MNHEY and SMNVEV (reference sequence). The TCR was taken from a woman aged 40-49 years who had been exposed to COVID-19. The sequenced sample was PBMCs or T cells enriched from blood (not recorded which). The chain employs TRBV27 and TRBJ1-1; TRBD1 is a possible D gene (5 bases). CDR3 amino acids: CASSSKGSAEAFF. In nucleotides, the CDR3 is TGTGCCAGCAGTTCCAAGGGGTCGGCCGAAGCTTTCTTT.